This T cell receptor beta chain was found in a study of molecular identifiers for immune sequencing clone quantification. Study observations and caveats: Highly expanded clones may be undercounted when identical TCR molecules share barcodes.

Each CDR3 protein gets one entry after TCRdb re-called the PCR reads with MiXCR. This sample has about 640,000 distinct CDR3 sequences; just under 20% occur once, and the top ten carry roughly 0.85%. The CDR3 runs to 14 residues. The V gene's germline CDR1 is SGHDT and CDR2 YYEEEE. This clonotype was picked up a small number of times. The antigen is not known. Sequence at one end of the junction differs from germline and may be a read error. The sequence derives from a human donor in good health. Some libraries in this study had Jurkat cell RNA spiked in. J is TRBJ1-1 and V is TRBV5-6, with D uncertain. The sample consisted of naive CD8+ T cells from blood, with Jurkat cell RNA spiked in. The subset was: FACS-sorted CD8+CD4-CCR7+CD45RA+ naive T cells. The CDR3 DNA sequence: TGTGCCAGCGGCTTAGACAACATGAACACTGAAGCTTTCTTT. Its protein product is CASGLDNMNTEAFF.